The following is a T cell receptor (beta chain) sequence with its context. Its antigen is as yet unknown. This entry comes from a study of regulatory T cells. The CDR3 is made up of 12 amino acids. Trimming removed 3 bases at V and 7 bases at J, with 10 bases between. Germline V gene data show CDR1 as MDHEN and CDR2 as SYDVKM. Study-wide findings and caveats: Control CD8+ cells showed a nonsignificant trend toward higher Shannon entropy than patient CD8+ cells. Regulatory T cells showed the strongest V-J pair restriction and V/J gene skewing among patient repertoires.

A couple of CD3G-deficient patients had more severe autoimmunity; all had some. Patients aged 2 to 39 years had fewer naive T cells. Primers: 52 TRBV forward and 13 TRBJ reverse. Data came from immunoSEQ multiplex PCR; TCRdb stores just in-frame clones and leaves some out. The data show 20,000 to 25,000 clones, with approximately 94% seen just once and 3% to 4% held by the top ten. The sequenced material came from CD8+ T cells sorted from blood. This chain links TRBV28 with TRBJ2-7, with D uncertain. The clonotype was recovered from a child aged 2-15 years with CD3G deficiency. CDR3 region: CASSFGLGEQYF. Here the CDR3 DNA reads TGTGCCAGCAGTTTTGGGCTGGGGGAGCAGTACTTC.